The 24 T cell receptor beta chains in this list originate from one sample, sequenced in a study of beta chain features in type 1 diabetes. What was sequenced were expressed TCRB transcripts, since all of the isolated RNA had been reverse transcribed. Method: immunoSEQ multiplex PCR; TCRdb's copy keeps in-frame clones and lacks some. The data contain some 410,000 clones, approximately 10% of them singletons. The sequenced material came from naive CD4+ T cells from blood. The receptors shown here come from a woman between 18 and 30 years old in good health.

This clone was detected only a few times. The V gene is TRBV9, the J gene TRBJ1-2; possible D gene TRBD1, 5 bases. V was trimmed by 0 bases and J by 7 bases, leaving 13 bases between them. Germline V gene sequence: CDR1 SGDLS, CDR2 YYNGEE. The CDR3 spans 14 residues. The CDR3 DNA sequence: TGTGCCAGCAGCGTAGATTTGGGGGGACCTGGCTACACCTTC. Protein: CASSVDLGGPGYTF.

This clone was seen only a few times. The CDR3 bases are TGTGCCAGCAGCTCGAGGACTAGCGGGAGGGCCCGACAAGAGACCCAGTACTTC. Protein sequence: CASSSRTSGRARQETQYF. The V call is TRBV7-8, the J call TRBJ2-5; 15 bases fit TRBD2. The CDR3 is made up of 18 amino acids. The V gene end was trimmed by 4 bases and the J gene end by 2 bases; junction bases not matched to a gene: 8. The V gene's germline CDR1 is SGHVS and CDR2 FQNEAQ.

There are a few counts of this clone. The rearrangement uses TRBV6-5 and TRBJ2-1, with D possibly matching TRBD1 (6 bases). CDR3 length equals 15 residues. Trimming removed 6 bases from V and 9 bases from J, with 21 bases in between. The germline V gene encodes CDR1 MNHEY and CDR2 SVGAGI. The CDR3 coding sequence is TGTGCCAGCAGCCGAACAGGGTATGAGTCCGCTGAGCAGTTCTTC. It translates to CASSRTGYESAEQFF.

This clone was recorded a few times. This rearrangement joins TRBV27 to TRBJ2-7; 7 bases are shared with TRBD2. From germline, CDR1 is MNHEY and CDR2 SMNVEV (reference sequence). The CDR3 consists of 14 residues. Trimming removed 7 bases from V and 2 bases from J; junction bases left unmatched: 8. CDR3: CASNKAGLTYEQYF. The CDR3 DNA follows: TGTGCCAGCAATAAAGCGGGACTTACCTACGAGCAGTACTTC.

As DNA, the CDR3 is TGTGCCAGGAGGACTAGCGGGAGAGCCGAGCAGTACTTC. It translates to CARRTSGRAEQYF. The chain combines TRBV2 with TRBJ2-7, with 13 bases that match TRBD2. Trimming took 9 bases from V and 6 from J; bases not matched to a gene: 5. CDR1 and CDR2 (germline): SNHLY, FYNNEI. CDR3 length equals 13 residues.

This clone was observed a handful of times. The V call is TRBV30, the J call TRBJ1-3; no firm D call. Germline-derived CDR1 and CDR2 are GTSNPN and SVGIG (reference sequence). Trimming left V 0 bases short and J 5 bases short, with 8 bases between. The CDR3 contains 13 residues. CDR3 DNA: TGTGCCTGGAGTGTCTACCCCCGAAACACCATATATTTT. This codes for CAWSVYPRNTIYF.

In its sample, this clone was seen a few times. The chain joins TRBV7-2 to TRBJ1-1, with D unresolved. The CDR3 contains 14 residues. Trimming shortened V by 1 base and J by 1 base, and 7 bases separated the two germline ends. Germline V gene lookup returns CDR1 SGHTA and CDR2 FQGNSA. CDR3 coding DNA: TGTGCCAGCAGCTTAGTCCCGAAGAACACTGAAGCTTTCTTT. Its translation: CASSLVPKNTEAFF.

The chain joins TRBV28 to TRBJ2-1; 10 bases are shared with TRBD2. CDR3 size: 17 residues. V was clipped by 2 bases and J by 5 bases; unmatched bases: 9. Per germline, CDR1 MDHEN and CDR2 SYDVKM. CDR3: CASSLTLLAGLNNEQFF. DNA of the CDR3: TGTGCCAGCAGTTTAACACTACTAGCGGGGTTAAACAATGAGCAGTTCTTC.

The CDR3 here is CASSEGRTNQETQYF. The CDR3 nucleotides read TGTGCCAGCAGTGAAGGGCGGACAAACCAAGAGACCCAGTACTTC. This rearrangement joins TRBV2 to TRBJ2-5; a weak D match, TRBD1 (5 bases). Trimming removed 1 base at V and 0 bases at J, with 9 bases between. Per germline, CDR1 SNHLY and CDR2 FYNNEI. CDR3 size: 15 residues.

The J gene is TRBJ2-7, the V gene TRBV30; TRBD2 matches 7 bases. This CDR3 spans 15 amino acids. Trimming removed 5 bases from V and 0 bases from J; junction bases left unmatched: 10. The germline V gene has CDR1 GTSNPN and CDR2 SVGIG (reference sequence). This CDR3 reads CAWALERDHSYEQYF. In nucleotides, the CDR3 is TGTGCCTGGGCCCTAGAGCGGGACCACTCCTACGAGCAGTACTTC.

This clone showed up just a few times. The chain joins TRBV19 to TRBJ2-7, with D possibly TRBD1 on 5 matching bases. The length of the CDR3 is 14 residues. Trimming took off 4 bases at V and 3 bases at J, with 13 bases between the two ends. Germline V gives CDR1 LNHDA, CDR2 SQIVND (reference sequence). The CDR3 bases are TGTGCCAGTAGTAACTACAGGACAAGCTACGAGCAGTACTTC. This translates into CASSNYRTSYEQYF.

The CDR3 DNA is TGTGCCAGCAGCGTAGCTTTGGGGTACACCGGGGAGCTGTTTTTT. Its translation is CASSVALGYTGELFF. The gene calls are TRBV9 and TRBJ2-2, with D unresolved. The CDR3 has 15 amino acids. Germline values: CDR1 SGDLS, CDR2 YYNGEE. Trimming took off 0 bases at V and 3 bases at J, with 9 bases between the two ends. Supplemented by reference TRBV9 and TRBJ2-2, the full variable domain reads DSGVTQTPKHLITATGQRVTLRCSPRSGDLSVYWYQQSLDQGLQFLIQYYNGEERAKGNILERFSAQQFPDLHSELNLSSLELGDSALYFCASSVALGYTGELFFGEGSRLTVL.

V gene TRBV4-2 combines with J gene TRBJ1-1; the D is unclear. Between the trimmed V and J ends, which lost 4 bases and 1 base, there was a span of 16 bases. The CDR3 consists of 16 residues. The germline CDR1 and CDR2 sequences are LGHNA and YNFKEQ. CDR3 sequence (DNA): TGTGCCAGCAGCCGACGGTATGGAACAACGAACACTGAAGCTTTCTTT. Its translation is CASSRRYGTTNTEAFF.

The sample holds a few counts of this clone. Here the CDR3 reads CASIPNRVGGSEAFF. In nucleotides, the CDR3 is TGTGCCAGCATCCCGAACAGGGTCGGAGGTTCTGAAGCTTTCTTT. The chain is built from TRBV25-1 and TRBJ1-1; a weak D match, TRBD1 (6 bases). Germline assignment: CDR1 MGHDK and CDR2 SYGVNS. CDR3 size: 15 residues. V was shortened by 7 bases and J by 6 bases, with 21 bases between the two germline ends.

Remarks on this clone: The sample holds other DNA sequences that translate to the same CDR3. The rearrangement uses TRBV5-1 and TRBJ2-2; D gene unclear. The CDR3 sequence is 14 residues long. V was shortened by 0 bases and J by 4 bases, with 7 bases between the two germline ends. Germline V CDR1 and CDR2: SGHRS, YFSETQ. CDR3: CASSLVASTGELFF. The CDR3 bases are TGCGCCAGCAGCTTGGTCGCTTCCACCGGGGAGCTGTTTTTT.

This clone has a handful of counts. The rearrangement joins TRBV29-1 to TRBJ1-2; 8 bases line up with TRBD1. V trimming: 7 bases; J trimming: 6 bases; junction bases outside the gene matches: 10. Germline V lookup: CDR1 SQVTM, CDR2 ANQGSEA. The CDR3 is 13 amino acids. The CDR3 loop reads CSASDREVDGYTF. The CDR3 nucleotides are TGCAGCGCCTCGGACAGGGAGGTGGATGGCTACACCTTC.

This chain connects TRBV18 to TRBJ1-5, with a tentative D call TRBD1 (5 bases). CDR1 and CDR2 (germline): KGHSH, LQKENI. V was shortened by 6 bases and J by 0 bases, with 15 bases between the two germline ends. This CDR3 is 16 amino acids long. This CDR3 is CASSEKRGASNQPQHF. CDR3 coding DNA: TGTGCCAGCTCGGAGAAGAGAGGGGCTAGCAATCAGCCCCAGCATTTT.

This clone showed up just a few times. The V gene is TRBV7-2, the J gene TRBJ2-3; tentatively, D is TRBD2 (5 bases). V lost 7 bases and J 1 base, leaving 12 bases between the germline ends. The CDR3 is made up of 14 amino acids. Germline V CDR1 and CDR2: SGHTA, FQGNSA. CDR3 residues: CASTLLGGTDTQYF. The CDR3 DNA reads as TGTGCCAGCACCCTACTCGGGGGCACAGATACGCAGTATTTT. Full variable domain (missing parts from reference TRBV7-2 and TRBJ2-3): GAGVSQSPSNKVTEKGKDVELRCDPISGHTALYWYRQSLGQGLEFLIYFQGNSAPDKSGLPSDRFSAERTGGSVSTLTIQRTQQEDSAVYLCASTLLGGTDTQYFGPGTRLTVL.

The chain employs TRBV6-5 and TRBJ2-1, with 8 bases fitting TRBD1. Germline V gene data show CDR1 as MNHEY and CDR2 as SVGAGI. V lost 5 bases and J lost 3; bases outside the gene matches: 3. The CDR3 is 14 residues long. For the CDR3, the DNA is TGTGCCAGCAGTGCTGGGACAGGCTACAATGAGCAGTTCTTC. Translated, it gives CASSAGTGYNEQFF.

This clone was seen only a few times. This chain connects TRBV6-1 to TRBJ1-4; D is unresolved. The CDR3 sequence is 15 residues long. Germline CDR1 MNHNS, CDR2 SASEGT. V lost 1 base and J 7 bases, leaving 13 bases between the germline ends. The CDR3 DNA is TGTGCCAGCAGTGAAGTGTGGGTTTCCGGTGAAAAACTGTTTTTT. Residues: CASSEVWVSGEKLFF.

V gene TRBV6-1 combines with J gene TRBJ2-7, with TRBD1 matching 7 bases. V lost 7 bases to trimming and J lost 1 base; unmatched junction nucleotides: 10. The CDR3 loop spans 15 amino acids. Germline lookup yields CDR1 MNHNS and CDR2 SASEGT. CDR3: CASTMTGKSSYEQYV. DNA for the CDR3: TGTGCCAGCACTATGACAGGGAAGTCGTCCTACGAGCAGTACGTC.

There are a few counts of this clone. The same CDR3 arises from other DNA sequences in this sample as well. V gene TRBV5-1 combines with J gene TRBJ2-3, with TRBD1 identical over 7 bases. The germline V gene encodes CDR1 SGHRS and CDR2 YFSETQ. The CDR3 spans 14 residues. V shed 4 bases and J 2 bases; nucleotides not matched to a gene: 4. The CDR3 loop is CASSLDRATDTQYF. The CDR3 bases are TGCGCCAGCAGCCTCGACAGGGCCACAGATACGCAGTATTTT.

CDR3 residues: CASSFPRDKYQETQYF. The CDR3 DNA is TGCGCCAGCAGCTTTCCCCGGGACAAGTACCAAGAGACCCAGTACTTC. The rearrangement joins TRBV5-1 to TRBJ2-5; maybe TRBD1 (6 bases). Trimming shortened V by 2 bases and J by 0 bases, and 14 bases separated the two germline ends. This CDR3 is 16 amino acids long. CDR1 SGHRS and CDR2 YFSETQ come from the germline V gene.

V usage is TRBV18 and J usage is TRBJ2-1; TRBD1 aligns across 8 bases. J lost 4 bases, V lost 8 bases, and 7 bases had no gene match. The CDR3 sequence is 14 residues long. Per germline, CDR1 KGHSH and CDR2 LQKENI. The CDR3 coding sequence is TGTGCCAGCACCGGGACAGGAGTGTACAATGAGCAGTTCTTC. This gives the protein CASTGTGVYNEQFF.